These 6 T cell receptor beta chains were all obtained from the same sample, sequenced in a study of OX40 agonist ivuxolimab in advanced cancers. The method was the immunoSEQ multiplex PCR assay. TCRdb mirrors the immuneACCESS table, restricted to in-frame sequences. Some clones are absent from its copies; in checked studies, under half trace to an unresolved V gene, and the reason for the others is unknown. Here the sample has under 85,000 clones; 85% to 90% occur a single time. The ten largest clones take up around 0.68% of the sample. Source: CD4+ or CD8+ T cells sorted from blood, taken in a trial of the OX40 agonist ivuxolimab. Receptors originate from an adult with an advanced solid tumor such as melanoma, head and neck, liver or kidney cancer.

The chain carries TRBV28 and TRBJ1-6; perhaps TRBD1 as D (6 bases). Between the trimmed V and J ends, which lost 7 bases and 9 bases, there was a span of 22 bases. The length of the CDR3 is 16 residues. The germline CDR1 and CDR2 sequences are MDHEN and SYDVKM. The CDR3 sequence is CASTTFGGDTSSPLHF. The CDR3 DNA sequence: TGTGCCAGCACCACTTTTGGAGGGGACACCTCTTCACCCCTCCACTTT. Full variable domain (remainder filled in from reference TRBV28 and TRBJ1-6): DVKVTQSSRYLVKRTGEKVFLECVQDMDHENMFWYRQDPGLGLRLIYFSYDVKMKEKGDIPEGYSVSREKKERFSLILESASTNQTSMYLCASTTFGGDTSSPLHFGNGTRLTVT.

The chain joins TRBV10-3 to TRBJ2-2; TRBD1 might be the D (7 bases). The CDR3 sequence is 15 residues long. Germline V lookup: CDR1 ENHRY, CDR2 SYGVKD. The V end was cut by 10 bases, the J end by 4 bases, with 19 bases between. CDR3 sequence reads: CATRQGGMLTGELFF. The CDR3 DNA reads as TGTGCCACCAGACAGGGAGGTATGCTCACCGGGGAGCTGTTTTTT.

V is TRBV29-1 and J is TRBJ2-1; tentative D call: TRBD2 (8 bases). Trimming shortened V by 6 bases and J by 8 bases, and 20 bases separated the two germline ends. Per germline, CDR1 SQVTM and CDR2 ANQGSEA. The CDR3 is 14 amino acids. The CDR3 DNA is TGCAGCGTCCAGGGGGGTAGCGGGGCGGATGAGCAGTTCTTC. This gives the protein CSVQGGSGADEQFF.

V and J are TRBV7-2 and TRBJ2-1; 10 bases match TRBD2. The germline V gene has CDR1 SGHTA and CDR2 FQGNSA. There are 18 residues in the CDR3. V gave up 0 bases and J gave up 4 bases; unmatched junction bases: 9. CDR3 loop: CASSLAPSGGLIYNEQFF. The CDR3 DNA reads as TGTGCCAGCAGCTTAGCGCCTAGCGGGGGCCTTATATACAATGAGCAGTTCTTC.

This rearrangement joins TRBV7-2 to TRBJ1-5; D not certain. Germline V gene lookup returns CDR1 SGHTA and CDR2 FQGNSA. This CDR3 comprises 12 residues. Trimming cost V 5 bases and J 5 bases, with 7 bases left between them. The CDR3 loop is CASSPPDQPQHF. The CDR3, as DNA: TGTGCCAGCAGCCCCCCCGATCAGCCCCAGCATTTT.

This rearrangement joins TRBV11-2 to TRBJ2-7; D call uncertain. Germline values: CDR1 SGHAT, CDR2 FQNNGV. The CDR3 contains 16 residues. Trimming removed 3 bases from V and 2 bases from J, with 17 bases in between. The CDR3 nucleotides read TGTGCCAGCAGCTTTAGTCCGGGCAGAGAAACCTACGAGCAGTACTTC. Its protein product is CASSFSPGRETYEQYF.